Listed below are T cell receptor beta chains from one sample, sequenced in a study of blood T cell repertoires in COVID-19. Clones were read by immunoSEQ multiplex PCR, and TCRdb kept only the in-frame ones, dropping some. This table has 100,000 to 150,000 clones, around 81% appearing once. The specimen sequenced was peripheral blood. All receptors derive from a man younger than 45 with COVID-19, enrolled during active disease. The CDR3 runs from the conserved cysteine through the conserved F or W. Fields, in order: J gene, D gene, clone size, V gene, CDR3 protein, CDR3 DNA. The D gene is left open where the match is weak. Size tells how often a clone was seen (once, few, many) or the class of an expanded clone, and some rows leave it out.

j_call: TRBJ1-1; d_call: .; clone_size: .; v_call: TRBV2; cdr3_aa: CASSVGVGTEAFF; cdr3_nt: TGTGCCAGCAGTGTCGGGGTGGGGACTGAAGCTTTCTTT
j_call: TRBJ2-1; d_call: .; clone_size: .; v_call: TRBV4-3; cdr3_aa: CASSQETSYNEQFF; cdr3_nt: TGCGCCAGCAGCCAAGAAACCAGCTACAATGAGCAGTTCTTC
j_call: TRBJ1-1; d_call: TRBD1; clone_size: .; v_call: TRBV10-3; cdr3_aa: CAISESGQANQGAFF; cdr3_nt: TGTGCCATCAGTGAGTCCGGACAGGCGAACCAGGGCGCTTTCTTT
j_call: TRBJ1-2; d_call: .; clone_size: few; v_call: TRBV14; cdr3_aa: CASSPYDRLTSYGYTF; cdr3_nt: TGTGCCAGCAGCCCTTATGACAGATTAACCTCCTATGGCTACACCTTC
j_call: TRBJ2-5; d_call: TRBD2; clone_size: .; v_call: TRBV5-4; cdr3_aa: CASSPRTSGRVETQYF; cdr3_nt: TGTGCCAGCAGCCCTCGGACTAGCGGTCGTGTAGAGACCCAGTACTTC
j_call: TRBJ2-5; d_call: .; clone_size: .; v_call: TRBV6-1; cdr3_aa: CASSATLMGKEVQETQYF; cdr3_nt: TGTGCCAGCAGTGCCACCCTCATGGGGAAGGAGGTCCAAGAGACCCAGTACTTC
j_call: TRBJ1-1; d_call: TRBD1; clone_size: once; v_call: TRBV28; cdr3_aa: CASTTGGTEAFF; cdr3_nt: TGTGCCAGCACTACAGGGGGCACTGAAGCTTTCTTT
j_call: TRBJ2-7; d_call: .; clone_size: .; v_call: TRBV12-5; cdr3_aa: CASGLVDTEQYF; cdr3_nt: TGTGCTAGTGGTTTGGTCGACACCGAGCAGTACTTC
j_call: TRBJ1-1; d_call: .; clone_size: .; v_call: TRBV13; cdr3_aa: CASSLYTPAGRAEAFF; cdr3_nt: TGTGCCAGCAGCTTATACACTCCGGCGGGGAGGGCTGAAGCTTTCTTT
j_call: TRBJ2-5; d_call: TRBD1; clone_size: .; v_call: TRBV4-1; cdr3_aa: CASSQGTSSRDRQETQYF; cdr3_nt: TGCGCCAGCAGCCAAGGAACGAGTTCCCGGGACAGACAAGAGACCCAGTACTTC